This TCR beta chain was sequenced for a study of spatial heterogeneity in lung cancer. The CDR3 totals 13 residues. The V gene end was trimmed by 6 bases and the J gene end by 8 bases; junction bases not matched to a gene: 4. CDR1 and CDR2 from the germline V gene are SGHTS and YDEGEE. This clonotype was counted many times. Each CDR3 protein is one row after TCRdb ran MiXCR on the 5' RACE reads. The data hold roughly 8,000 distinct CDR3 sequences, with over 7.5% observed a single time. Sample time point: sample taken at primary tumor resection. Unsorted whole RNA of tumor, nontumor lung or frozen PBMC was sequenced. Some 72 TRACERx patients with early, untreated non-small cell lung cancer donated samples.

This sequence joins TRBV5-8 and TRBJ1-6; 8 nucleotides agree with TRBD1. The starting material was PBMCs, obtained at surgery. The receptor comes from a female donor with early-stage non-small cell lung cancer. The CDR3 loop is CASKPGQDSPLHF. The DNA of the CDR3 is TGTGCCAGCAAGCCGGGACAGGATTCACCCCTCCACTTT.